This TCR beta chain was recorded in a study of early T cells in non-severe SARS-CoV-2 infection. Across the whole study: Unsorted whole blood bulk RNA was sequenced, with unpaired chains. The study, taken as a whole, reports: Anti-spike CD8 responses were favored by VDJdb matching, which missed private and CD4 specificities.

In the library, individual cDNA molecules carried attached unique molecular identifiers. TCRdb recomputed calls from the 5' RACE reads with MiXCR, one row per CDR3 protein. The profile shows 20,000 to 25,000 distinct CDR3 sequences, about 5% of them singletons. As for this clonotype: The antigen remains undetermined.

V was trimmed by 0 bases and J by 1 base, leaving 10 bases between them. The CDR3 spans 17 residues. The germline gives CDR1 SGHAT, CDR2 FQNNGV. The sequenced sample consisted of whole blood. The receptor comes from an adult who was a healthcare worker with PCR-confirmed SARS-CoV-2 infection or an uninfected control (not recorded which). The chain recombines TRBV11-2 with TRBJ1-6, with D possibly matching TRBD1 (6 bases). The CDR3 here is CASSLEQGVSYNSPLHF. Here the CDR3 DNA reads TGTGCCAGCAGCTTAGAACAGGGAGTGTCCTATAATTCACCCCTCCACTTT.